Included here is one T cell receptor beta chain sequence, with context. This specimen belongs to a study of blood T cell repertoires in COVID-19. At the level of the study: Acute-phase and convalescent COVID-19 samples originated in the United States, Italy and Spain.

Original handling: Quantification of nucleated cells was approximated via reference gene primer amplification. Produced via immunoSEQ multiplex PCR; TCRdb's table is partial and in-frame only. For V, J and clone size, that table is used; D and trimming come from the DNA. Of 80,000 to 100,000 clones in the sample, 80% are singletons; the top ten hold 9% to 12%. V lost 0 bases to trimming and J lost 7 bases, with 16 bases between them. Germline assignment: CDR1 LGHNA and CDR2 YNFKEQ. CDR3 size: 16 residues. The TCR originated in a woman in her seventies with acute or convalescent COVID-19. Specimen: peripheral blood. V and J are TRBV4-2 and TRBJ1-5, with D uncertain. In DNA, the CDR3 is TGTGCCAGCAGCCAAGATCGGCCCACCCGAGGCCAGCCCCAGCATTTT. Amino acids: CASSQDRPTRGQPQHF.